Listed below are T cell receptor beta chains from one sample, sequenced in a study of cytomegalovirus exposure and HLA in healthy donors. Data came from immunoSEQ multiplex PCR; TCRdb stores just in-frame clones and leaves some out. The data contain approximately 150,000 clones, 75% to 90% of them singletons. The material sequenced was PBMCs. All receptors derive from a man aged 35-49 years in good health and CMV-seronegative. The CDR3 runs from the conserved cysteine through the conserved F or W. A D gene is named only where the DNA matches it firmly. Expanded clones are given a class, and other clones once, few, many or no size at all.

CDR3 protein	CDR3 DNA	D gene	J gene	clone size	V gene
CASSWGDTTNEKLFF	TGCGCCAGCAGCTGGGGAGACACAACTAATGAAAAACTGTTTTTT	-	TRBJ1-4	-	TRBV5-1
CASSEGRTTLRAFF	TGTGCCAGCAGTGAAGGGAGGACGACTCTGAGGGCTTTCTTT	-	TRBJ1-1	-	TRBV2
CASTATTRGYGYTF	TGTGCCAGCACCGCGACAACCCGGGGCTATGGCTACACCTTC	-	TRBJ1-2	-	TRBV2
CASSLISGGGSTEAFF	TGTGCCAGCAGCTTGATTTCGGGAGGGGGAAGCACTGAAGCTTTCTTT	-	TRBJ1-1	-	TRBV5-6
CASRPPRHFLTRYF	TGTGCAAGTCGCCCCCCCCGACACTTCCTTACGCGGTACTTC	-	TRBJ2-4	-	TRBV12-2
CASSFLTGGIDEQYF	TGTGCCAGCAGTTTCCTGACAGGGGGTATCGACGAGCAGTACTTC	TRBD1	TRBJ2-7	-	TRBV27
CASSIFSRQELNTEAFF	TGTGCCAGTAGTATTTTCTCGCGACAGGAATTGAACACTGAAGCTTTCTTT	-	TRBJ1-1	-	TRBV19
CASSAGGADTEAFF	TGTGCCAGCTCAGCGGGGGGGGCTGACACTGAAGCTTTCTTT	-	TRBJ1-1	-	TRBV18
CASSPRRTGGADTQYF	TGCGCCAGCAGCCCGCGACGGACAGGGGGCGCGGATACGCAGTATTTT	TRBD1	TRBJ2-3	-	TRBV5-1
CASSQGHYGEQYF	TGCGCCAGCAGCCAAGGACATTACGGAGAGCAGTACTTC	-	TRBJ2-7	-	TRBV4-1
CASSQPLQATANTGELFF	TGCGCCAGCAGCCAGCCCCTACAGGCGACTGCGAACACCGGGGAGCTGTTTTTT	-	TRBJ2-2	-	TRBV5-1
CASSYRGGSNQPQHF	TGTGCCAGCAGCTACAGGGGGGGTAGCAATCAGCCCCAGCATTTT	TRBD1	TRBJ1-5	-	TRBV9
CASSWTGSQETQYF	TGCGCCAGCAGCTGGACCGGGAGTCAAGAGACCCAGTACTTC	-	TRBJ2-5	-	TRBV5-1
CASSLAGLHTDTQYF	TGTGCCAGCAGCTTAGCGGGACTCCACACAGATACGCAGTATTTT	-	TRBJ2-3	-	TRBV11-3
CASSPSKGNTGADTQYF	TGCGCCAGCAGCCCAAGCAAGGGGAATACAGGGGCAGATACGCAGTATTTT	TRBD1	TRBJ2-3	-	TRBV4-3
CASSNGLAGVGEQFF	TGTGCCAGCAGTAACGGACTAGCGGGGGTGGGTGAGCAGTTCTTC	TRBD2	TRBJ2-1	once	TRBV2
CASSLKGETQYF	TGCGCCAGCAGCTTGAAGGGGGAGACCCAGTACTTC	-	TRBJ2-5	-	TRBV5-1
CSARGAGNSPLHF	TGCAGCGCCCGGGGGGCAGGGAATTCACCCCTCCACTTT	-	TRBJ1-6	-	TRBV29-1
CATSETGTGPRRAFF	TGTGCCACCAGCGAAACCGGGACAGGCCCCCGGCGGGCTTTCTTT	TRBD1	TRBJ1-1	once	TRBV15
CASGILGGYTEAFF	TGTGCCAGCGGTATATTGGGAGGGTATACTGAAGCTTTCTTT	-	TRBJ1-1	few	TRBV28
CAIRLTSGGRGDTQYF	TGTGCCATCCGCCTCACTAGCGGGGGGAGAGGGGATACGCAGTATTTT	TRBD2	TRBJ2-3	-	TRBV10-3
CASSPPGQGHGYTF	TGTGCCAGCAGTCCACCGGGACAGGGGCATGGCTACACCTTC	TRBD1	TRBJ1-2	-	TRBV6-6
CASSQDYRQPQHF	TGTGCCAGCAGCCAAGATTATAGACAGCCCCAGCATTTT	-	TRBJ1-5	-	TRBV14
CASSFLQGDQPQHF	TGTGCCAGCAGTTTTTTGCAGGGTGATCAGCCCCAGCATTTT	-	TRBJ1-5	once	TRBV28
CASSVVAQNTGELFF	TGTGCCAGCAGCGTAGTAGCCCAGAACACCGGGGAGCTGTTTTTT	-	TRBJ2-2	-	TRBV9
CASSHDSSYNSPLHF	TGTGCCAGCAGCCACGACAGCTCCTATAATTCACCCCTCCACTTT	-	TRBJ1-6	-	TRBV16
CASSLTGFYEQYF	TGTGCCAGCAGCTTGACAGGGTTCTACGAGCAGTACTTC	TRBD1	TRBJ2-7	-	TRBV7-2
CASSLKSSYNEQFF	TGTGCCAGCAGCCTCAAGAGCTCCTACAATGAGCAGTTCTTC	-	TRBJ2-1	-	TRBV5-6
CASSSRTSGASYNEQFF	TGTGCCAGCAGCTCGAGGACTAGCGGGGCATCCTACAATGAGCAGTTCTTC	TRBD2	TRBJ2-1	once	TRBV11-2
CASSTGLGPETQYF	TGTGCCAGTAGTACGGGACTAGGTCCGGAGACCCAGTACTTC	TRBD2	TRBJ2-5	-	TRBV19
CASSEDRGLGSYNSPLHF	TGTGCCAGCAGTGAGGACAGGGGGCTGGGCTCCTATAATTCACCCCTCCACTTT	TRBD1	TRBJ1-6	-	TRBV2
CASSVAGERADTQYF	TGTGCCAGCAGCGTAGCGGGGGAGAGAGCAGATACGCAGTATTTT	-	TRBJ2-3	-	TRBV9
CASSSGQGTKEQYF	TGTGCCAGCAGTTCGGGACAGGGAACAAAGGAGCAGTACTTC	TRBD1	TRBJ2-7	-	TRBV6-6
CASSLAGGQPQHF	TGCGCCAGCAGCTTGGCCGGCGGCCAGCCCCAGCATTTT	-	TRBJ1-5	-	TRBV5-1
CASSLRTRSNEKLFF	TGTGCCAGCAGTTTACGGACACGTTCGAATGAAAAACTGTTTTTT	-	TRBJ1-4	few	TRBV6-5
CASSSWRGKGNEQFF	TGCGCCAGCAGTTCTTGGAGGGGCAAAGGCAATGAGCAGTTCTTC	-	TRBJ2-1	few	TRBV10-2
CASSFGLAGGLSSYNEQFF	TGTGCCAGCAGTTTCGGGCTAGCGGGGGGGCTTAGCTCCTACAATGAGCAGTTCTTC	TRBD2	TRBJ2-1	-	TRBV28
CASSLQGAEYEQYF	TGCGCCAGCAGCTTACAGGGGGCTGAGTACGAGCAGTACTTC	TRBD1	TRBJ2-7	-	TRBV5-1
CASSSRQVPQETQYF	TGTGCCAGCAGTTCCCGACAGGTACCACAAGAGACCCAGTACTTC	-	TRBJ2-5	-	TRBV25-1
CARRSGGSYNEQFF	TGTGCCCGGCGCTCTGGAGGCTCCTACAATGAGCAGTTCTTC	-	TRBJ2-1	-	TRBV30
CASRKTSDYEQYF	TGTGCCAGCAGGAAAACTAGCGACTACGAGCAGTACTTC	TRBD2	TRBJ2-7	-	TRBV6-5
CAWSDWGLTGELFF	TGTGCCTGGAGTGACTGGGGCCTCACCGGGGAGCTGTTTTTT	-	TRBJ2-2	-	TRBV30
CASSSSGQALGDTQYF	TGTGCCAGCAGCTCCAGTGGACAGGCCCTGGGAGATACGCAGTATTTT	TRBD1	TRBJ2-3	-	TRBV7-9
CASGSSTGGAYEQYF	TGTGCTAGTGGTTCCTCGACAGGGGGCGCGTACGAGCAGTACTTC	TRBD1	TRBJ2-7	-	TRBV12-5
CASSNRELSGYTF	TGTGCCAGCAGCAACAGGGAGTTGTCTGGCTACACCTTC	-	TRBJ1-2	-	TRBV9
CASSVASGSNQPQHF	TGTGCCAGCAGCGTAGCTTCCGGTAGCAATCAGCCCCAGCATTTT	-	TRBJ1-5	once	TRBV9
CASSPSAGSQFF	TGCGCCAGCAGCCCCTCGGCAGGCTCCCAGTTCTTC	-	TRBJ2-1	once	TRBV5-1
CASSLGAGDTNTGELFF	TGTGCCAGCAGCTTGGGAGCGGGGGACACGAACACCGGGGAGCTGTTTTTT	TRBD2	TRBJ2-2	-	TRBV5-4
CASSPSGGFYNEQFF	TGTGCCAGCAGCCCTAGCGGGGGGTTTTACAATGAGCAGTTCTTC	TRBD2	TRBJ2-1	-	TRBV5-4
CASSPGLPSYEQYF	TGTGCCAGCAGCCCCGGACTGCCCTCCTACGAGCAGTACTTC	-	TRBJ2-7	once	TRBV6-6
CASSAGTGSQPQHF	TGTGCCAGCAGCGCCGGGACAGGGTCACAGCCCCAGCATTTT	TRBD1	TRBJ1-5	-	TRBV9
CASSQERLGGGRNEQFF	TGCGCCAGCAGCCAAGAACGGCTTGGCGGGGGGCGCAATGAGCAGTTCTTC	TRBD2	TRBJ2-1	-	TRBV4-3
CASSPRAGGNTDAFF	TGTGCCAGCAGTCCGAGGGCAGGGGGGAACACTGACGCTTTCTTT	TRBD1	TRBJ1-1	few	TRBV2
CASRLEGYPQETQYF	TGTGCCAGCAGGCTCGAGGGATATCCTCAAGAGACCCAGTACTTC	-	TRBJ2-5	once	TRBV11-2